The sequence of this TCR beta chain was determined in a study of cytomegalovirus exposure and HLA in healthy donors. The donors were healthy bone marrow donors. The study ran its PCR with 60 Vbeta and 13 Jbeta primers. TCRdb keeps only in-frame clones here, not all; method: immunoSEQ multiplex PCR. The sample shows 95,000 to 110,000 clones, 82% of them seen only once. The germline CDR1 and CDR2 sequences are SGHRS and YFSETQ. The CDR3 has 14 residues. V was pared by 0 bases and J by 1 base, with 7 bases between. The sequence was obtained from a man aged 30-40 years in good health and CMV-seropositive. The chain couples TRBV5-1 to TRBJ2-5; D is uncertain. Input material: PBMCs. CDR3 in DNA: TGCGCCAGCAGCTTGGCCGTGAGCCAAGAGACCCAGTACTTC. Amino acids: CASSLAVSQETQYF.